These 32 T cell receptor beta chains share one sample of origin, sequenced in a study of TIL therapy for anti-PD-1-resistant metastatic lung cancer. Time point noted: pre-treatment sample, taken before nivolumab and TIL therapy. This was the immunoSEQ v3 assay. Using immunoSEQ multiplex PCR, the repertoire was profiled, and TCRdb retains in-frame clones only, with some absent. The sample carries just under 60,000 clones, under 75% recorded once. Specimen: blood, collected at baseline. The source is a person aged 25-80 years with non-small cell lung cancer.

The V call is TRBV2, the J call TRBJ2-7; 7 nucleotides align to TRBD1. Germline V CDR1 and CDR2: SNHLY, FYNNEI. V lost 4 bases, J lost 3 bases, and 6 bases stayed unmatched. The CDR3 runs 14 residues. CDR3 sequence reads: CASSVDDRVYEQYF. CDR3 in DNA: TGTGCCAGCAGTGTAGACGACAGGGTCTACGAGCAGTACTTC.

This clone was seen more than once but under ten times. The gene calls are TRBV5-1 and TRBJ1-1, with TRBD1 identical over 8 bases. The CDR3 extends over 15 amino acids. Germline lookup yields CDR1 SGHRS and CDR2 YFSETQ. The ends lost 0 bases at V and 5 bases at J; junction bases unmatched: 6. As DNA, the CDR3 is TGCGCCAGCAGCTTGGAGGACAGGGTAGGGACTGAAGCTTTCTTT. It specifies CASSLEDRVGTEAFF.

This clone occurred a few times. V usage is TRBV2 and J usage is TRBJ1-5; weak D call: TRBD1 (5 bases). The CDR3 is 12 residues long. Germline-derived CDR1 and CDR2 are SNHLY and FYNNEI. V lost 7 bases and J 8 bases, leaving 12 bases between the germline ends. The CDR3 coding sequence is TGTGCCAGCACCTCACGGGGGGAGCCCCAGCATTTT. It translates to CASTSRGEPQHF.

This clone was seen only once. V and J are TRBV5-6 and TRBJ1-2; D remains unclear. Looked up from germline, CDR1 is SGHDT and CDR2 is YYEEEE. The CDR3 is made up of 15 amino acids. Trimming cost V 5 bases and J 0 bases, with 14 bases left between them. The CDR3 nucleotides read TGTGCCAGCAGTTTTCTACAGCCGGCTAACTATGGCTACACCTTC. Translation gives CASSFLQPANYGYTF.

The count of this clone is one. The CDR3 spells CASSEQGGGGDEQYF. CDR3 sequence (DNA): TGCGCCAGCTCGGAACAAGGGGGCGGAGGGGACGAGCAGTACTTC. The chain combines TRBV5-1 with TRBJ2-7; the D gene is possibly TRBD1 (7 bases). CDR1 is SGHRS and CDR2 is YFSETQ in the germline V gene. V was pared by 7 bases and J by 5 bases, with 22 bases between. The CDR3 runs 15 residues.

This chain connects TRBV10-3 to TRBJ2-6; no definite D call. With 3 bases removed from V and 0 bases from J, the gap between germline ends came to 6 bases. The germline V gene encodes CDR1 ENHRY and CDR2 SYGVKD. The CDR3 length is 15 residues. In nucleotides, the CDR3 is TGTGCCATCAGTGACGACAACTCTGGGGCCAACGTCCTGACTTTC. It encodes CAISDDNSGANVLTF.

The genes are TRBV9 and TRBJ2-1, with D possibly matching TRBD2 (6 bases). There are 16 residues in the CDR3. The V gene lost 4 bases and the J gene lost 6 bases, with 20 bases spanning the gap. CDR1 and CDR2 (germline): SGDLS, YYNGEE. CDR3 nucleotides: TGTGCCAGCAGCCCTTTCTCGTCCGGGAGAATCAATGAGCAGTTCTTC. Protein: CASSPFSSGRINEQFF.

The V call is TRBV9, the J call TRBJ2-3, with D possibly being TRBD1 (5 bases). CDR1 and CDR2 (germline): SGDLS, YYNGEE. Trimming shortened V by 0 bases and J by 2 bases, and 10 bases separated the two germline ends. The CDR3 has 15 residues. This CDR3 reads CASSVGGHHTDTQYF. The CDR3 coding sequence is TGTGCCAGCAGCGTAGGAGGACACCACACAGATACGCAGTATTTT.

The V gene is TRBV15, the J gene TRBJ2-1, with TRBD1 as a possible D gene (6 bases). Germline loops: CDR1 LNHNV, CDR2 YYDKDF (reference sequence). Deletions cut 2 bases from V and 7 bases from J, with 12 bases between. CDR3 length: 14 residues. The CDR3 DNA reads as TGTGCCACCAGCAGAAACAGGGTTGGGAATGAGCAGTTCTTC. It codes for CATSRNRVGNEQFF.

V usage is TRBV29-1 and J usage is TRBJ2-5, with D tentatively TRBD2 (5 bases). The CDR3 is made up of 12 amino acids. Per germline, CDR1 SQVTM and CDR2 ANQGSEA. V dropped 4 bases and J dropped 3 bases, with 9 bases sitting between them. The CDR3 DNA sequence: TGCAGCGTTGTGAGCGGAGAAGAGACCCAGTACTTC. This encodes CSVVSGEETQYF. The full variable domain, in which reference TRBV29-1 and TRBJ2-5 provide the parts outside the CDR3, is SAVISQKPSRDICQRGTSLTIQCQVDSQVTMMFWYRQQPGQSLTLIATANQGSEATYESGFVIDKFPISRPNLTFSTLTVSNMSPEDSSIYLCSVVSGEETQYFGPGTRLLVL.

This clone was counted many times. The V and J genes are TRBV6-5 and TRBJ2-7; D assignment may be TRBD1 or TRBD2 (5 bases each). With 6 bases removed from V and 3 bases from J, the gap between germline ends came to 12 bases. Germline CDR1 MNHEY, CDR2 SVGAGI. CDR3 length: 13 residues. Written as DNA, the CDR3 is TGTGCCAGCAGCCTGGGGGAGAACTACGAGCAGTACTTC. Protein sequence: CASSLGENYEQYF.

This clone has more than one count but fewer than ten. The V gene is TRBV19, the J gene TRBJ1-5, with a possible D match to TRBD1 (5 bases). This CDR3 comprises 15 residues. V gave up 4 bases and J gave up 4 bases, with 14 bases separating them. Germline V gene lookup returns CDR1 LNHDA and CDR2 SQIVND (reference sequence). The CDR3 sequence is CASSRSRASNQPQHF. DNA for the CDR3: TGTGCCAGTAGTAGATCCAGGGCGTCTAATCAGCCCCAGCATTTT.

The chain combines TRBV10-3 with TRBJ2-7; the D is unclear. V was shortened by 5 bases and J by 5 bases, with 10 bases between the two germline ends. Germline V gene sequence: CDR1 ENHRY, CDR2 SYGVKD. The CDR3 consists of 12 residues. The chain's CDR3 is CAISPGTNEQYF. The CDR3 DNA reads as TGTGCCATCAGTCCAGGAACTAACGAGCAGTACTTC.

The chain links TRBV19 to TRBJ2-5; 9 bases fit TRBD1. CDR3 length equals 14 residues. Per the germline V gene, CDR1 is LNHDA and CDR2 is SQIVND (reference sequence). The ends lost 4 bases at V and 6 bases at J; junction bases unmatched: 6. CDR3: CASSTTGGWKTQYF. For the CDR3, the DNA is TGTGCCAGTAGTACGACAGGGGGATGGAAGACCCAGTACTTC.

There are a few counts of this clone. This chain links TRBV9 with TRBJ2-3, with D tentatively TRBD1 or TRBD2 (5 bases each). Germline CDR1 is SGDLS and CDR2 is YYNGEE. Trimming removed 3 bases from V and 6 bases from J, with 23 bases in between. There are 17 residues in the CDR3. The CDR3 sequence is CASSALLRDPSSDTQYF. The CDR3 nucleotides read TGTGCCAGCAGCGCCCTGCTACGGGACCCATCATCCGATACGCAGTATTTT.

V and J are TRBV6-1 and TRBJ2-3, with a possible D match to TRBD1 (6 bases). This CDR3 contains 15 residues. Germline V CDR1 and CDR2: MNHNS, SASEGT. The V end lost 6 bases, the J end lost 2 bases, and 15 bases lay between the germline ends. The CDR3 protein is CASRRTGQSTDTQYF. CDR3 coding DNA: TGTGCCAGCAGGAGGACCGGACAGTCCACAGATACGCAGTATTTT.

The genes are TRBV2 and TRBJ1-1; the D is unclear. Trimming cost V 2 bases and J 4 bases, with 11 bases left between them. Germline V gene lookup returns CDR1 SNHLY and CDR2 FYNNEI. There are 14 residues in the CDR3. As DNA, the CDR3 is TGTGCCAGCAGTGAATGGCGTCGGAGCACTGAAGCTTTCTTT. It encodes CASSEWRRSTEAFF.

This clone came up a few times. CDR3 sequence (DNA): TGTGCCAGCAGCCGTAGACCGAACACTGAAGCTTTCTTT. This sequence encodes CASSRRPNTEAFF. This sequence joins TRBV5-6 and TRBJ1-1; D is unresolved. This CDR3 comprises 13 residues. Germline lookup yields CDR1 SGHDT and CDR2 YYEEEE. The V and J ends lost 4 bases and 1 base respectively, with 8 bases between them.

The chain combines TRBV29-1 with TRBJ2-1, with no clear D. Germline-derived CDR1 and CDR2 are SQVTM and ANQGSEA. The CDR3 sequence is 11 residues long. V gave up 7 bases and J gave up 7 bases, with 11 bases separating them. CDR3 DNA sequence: TGCAGCGCCCATGAATGGAATGAGCAGTTCTTC. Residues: CSAHEWNEQFF.

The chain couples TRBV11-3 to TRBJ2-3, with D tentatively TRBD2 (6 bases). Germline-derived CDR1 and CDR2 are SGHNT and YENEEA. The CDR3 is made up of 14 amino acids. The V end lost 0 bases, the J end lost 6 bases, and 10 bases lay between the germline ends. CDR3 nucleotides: TGTGCCAGCAGCTTAGATCCCCGGGGGGATACGCAGTATTTT. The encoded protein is CASSLDPRGDTQYF.

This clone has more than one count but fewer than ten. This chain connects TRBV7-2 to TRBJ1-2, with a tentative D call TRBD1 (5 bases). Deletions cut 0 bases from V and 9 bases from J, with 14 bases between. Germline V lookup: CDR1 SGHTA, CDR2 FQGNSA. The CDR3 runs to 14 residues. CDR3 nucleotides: TGTGCCAGCAGCTTAGCGTTCCTGGGGCGGAGCTACACCTTC. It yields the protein CASSLAFLGRSYTF.

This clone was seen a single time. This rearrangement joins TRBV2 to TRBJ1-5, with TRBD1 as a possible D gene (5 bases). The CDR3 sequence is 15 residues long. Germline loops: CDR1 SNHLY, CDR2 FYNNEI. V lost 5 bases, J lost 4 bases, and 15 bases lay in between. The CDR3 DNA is TGTGCCAGCAGTTTCCGGCGGGACCCAAATCAGCCCCAGCATTTT. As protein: CASSFRRDPNQPQHF.

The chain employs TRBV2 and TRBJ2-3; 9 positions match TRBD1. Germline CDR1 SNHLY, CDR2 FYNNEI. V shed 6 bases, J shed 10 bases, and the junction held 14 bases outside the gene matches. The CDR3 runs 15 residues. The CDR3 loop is CASSAGQGLDSAQYF. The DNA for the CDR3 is TGTGCCAGCAGCGCGGGACAGGGCCTAGATAGTGCGCAGTATTTT.

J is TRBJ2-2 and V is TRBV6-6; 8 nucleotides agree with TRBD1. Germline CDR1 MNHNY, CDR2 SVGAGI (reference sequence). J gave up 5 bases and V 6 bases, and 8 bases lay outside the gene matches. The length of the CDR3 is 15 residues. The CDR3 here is CASSLRQGATGELFF. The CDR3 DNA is TGTGCCAGCAGCCTACGGCAGGGGGCTACCGGGGAGCTGTTTTTT.

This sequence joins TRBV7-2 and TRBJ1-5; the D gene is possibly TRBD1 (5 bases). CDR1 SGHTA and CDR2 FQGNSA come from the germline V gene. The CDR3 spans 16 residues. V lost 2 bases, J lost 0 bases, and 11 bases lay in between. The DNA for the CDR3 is TGTGCCAGCAGCTTAACGGTTGGGGCTAGCAATCAGCCCCAGCATTTT. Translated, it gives CASSLTVGASNQPQHF.

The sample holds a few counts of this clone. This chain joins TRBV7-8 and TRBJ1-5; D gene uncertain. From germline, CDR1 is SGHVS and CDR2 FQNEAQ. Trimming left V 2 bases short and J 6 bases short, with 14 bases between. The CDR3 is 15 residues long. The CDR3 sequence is CASSLLADPGQPQHF. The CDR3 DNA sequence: TGTGCCAGCAGCTTATTGGCCGATCCGGGTCAGCCCCAGCATTTT. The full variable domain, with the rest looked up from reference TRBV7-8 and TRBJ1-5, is GAGVSQSPRYKVAKRGQDVALRCDPISGHVSLFWYQQALGQGPEFLTYFQNEAQLDKSGLPSDRFFAERPEGSVSTLKIQRTQQEDSAVYLCASSLLADPGQPQHFGDGTRLSIL.

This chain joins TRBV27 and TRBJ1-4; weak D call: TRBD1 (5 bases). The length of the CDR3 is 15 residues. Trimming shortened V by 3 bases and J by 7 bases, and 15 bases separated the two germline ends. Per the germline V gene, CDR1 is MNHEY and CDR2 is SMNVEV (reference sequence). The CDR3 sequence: CASSFQGAWGEKLFF. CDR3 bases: TGTGCCAGCAGTTTCCAAGGGGCGTGGGGTGAAAAACTGTTTTTT. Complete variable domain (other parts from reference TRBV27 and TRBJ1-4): EAQVTQNPRYLITVTGKKLTVTCSQNMNHEYMSWYRQDPGLGLRQIYYSMNVEVTDKGDVPEGYKVSRKEKRNFPLILESPSPNQTSLYFCASSFQGAWGEKLFFGSGTQLSVL.

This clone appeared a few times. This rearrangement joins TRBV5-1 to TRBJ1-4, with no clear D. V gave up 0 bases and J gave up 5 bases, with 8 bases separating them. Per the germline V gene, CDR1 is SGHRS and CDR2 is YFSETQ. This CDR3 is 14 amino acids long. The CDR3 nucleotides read TGCGCCAGCAGCTTGGGGTTACCCAATGAAAAACTGTTTTTT. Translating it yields CASSLGLPNEKLFF.

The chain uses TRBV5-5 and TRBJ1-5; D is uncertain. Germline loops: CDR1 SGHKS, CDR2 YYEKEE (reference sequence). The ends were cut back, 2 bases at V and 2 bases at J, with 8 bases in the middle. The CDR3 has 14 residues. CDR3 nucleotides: TGTGCCAGCAGCTTTCTTGACGGCAATCAGCCCCAGCATTTT. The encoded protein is CASSFLDGNQPQHF.

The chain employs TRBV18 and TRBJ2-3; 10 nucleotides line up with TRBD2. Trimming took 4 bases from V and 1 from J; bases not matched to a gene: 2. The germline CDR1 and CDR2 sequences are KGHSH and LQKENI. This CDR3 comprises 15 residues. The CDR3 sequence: CASSRGTSGTDTQYF. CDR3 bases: TGTGCCAGCTCACGGGGGACTAGCGGCACAGATACGCAGTATTTT.

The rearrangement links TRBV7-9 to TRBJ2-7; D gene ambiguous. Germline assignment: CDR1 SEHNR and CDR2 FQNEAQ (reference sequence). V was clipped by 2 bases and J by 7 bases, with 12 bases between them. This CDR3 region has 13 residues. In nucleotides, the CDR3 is TGTGCCAGCAGCTTACCTCTAGAGGAAGAGCAGTACTTC. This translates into CASSLPLEEEQYF.

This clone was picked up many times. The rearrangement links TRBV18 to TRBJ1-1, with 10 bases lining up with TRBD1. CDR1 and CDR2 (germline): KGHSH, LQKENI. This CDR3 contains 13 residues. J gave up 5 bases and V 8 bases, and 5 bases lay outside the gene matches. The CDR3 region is CASIDRGRTEAFF. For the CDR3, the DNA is TGTGCCAGCATCGACAGGGGGCGGACTGAAGCTTTCTTT.